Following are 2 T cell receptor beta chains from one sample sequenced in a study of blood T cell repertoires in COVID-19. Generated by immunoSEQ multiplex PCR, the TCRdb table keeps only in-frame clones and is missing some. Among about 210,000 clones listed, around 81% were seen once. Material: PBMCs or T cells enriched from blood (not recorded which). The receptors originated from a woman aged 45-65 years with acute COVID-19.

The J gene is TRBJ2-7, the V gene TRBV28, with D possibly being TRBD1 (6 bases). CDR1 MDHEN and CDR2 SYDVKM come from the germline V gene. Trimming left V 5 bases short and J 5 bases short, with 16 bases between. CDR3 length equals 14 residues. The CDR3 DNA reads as TGTGCCAGCAGTCCACCACAGGGTTCCCACGAGCAGTACTTC. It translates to CASSPPQGSHEQYF.

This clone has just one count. The CDR3 sequence: CASSLASSGGPETQYF. The CDR3, as DNA: TGTGCCAGCAGCTTAGCGTCTAGCGGGGGGCCTGAGACCCAGTACTTC. This chain links TRBV7-2 with TRBJ2-5; 11 bases align to TRBD2. The V gene's germline CDR1 is SGHTA and CDR2 FQGNSA. Losses at the gene ends were 0 bases for V and 5 bases for J; bases not matched to a gene: 5. The CDR3 loop spans 16 amino acids.